Listed here is a single T cell receptor beta chain. Its antigen is still unknown. No base-level quality is on record; no much larger clone is a single base apart. Using the deep immunoSEQ assay, TCR CDR3 regions were amplified from genomic DNA by multiplex PCR. Extracted genomic DNA from each cell subset was distributed evenly across all wells of several immunoSEQ 96-well plates, and each plate was treated as a replicate. For unsorted PBMC, each replicate PCR was loaded with about 270 ng genomic DNA, equivalent to roughly 33,000 T cell genomes. Genomic DNA from unsorted PBMC was sequenced over ten immunoSEQ deep assay plates. The purified libraries were quantified using a Qubit 3.0 fluorometer, sized with a Bioanalyzer 2100, and then quantified again using the KAPA Library Quantification kit. A separate single-read 150-cycle Illumina NextSeq 550 flow cell was used to sequence each immunoSEQ 96-well plate. The authors' analysis ran thus. Because only junctional sequences without quality scores were contained in the immunoSEQ output, filtering matching that applied to full-length reads could not be performed. Sequences were annotated with PyIR, a Python wrapper for IgBLAST v1.9, and V/J genes and CDR3 were assigned using IMGT germline references. Any read was removed if the V/J assignment was weak (E-value above 1e-6), the CDR3 was missing, or the read contained stop codons, out-of-frame junctions, or ambiguous translated residues. V3J clonotypes were defined by identical inferred V gene, J gene, and CDR3 amino acid sequence. Percentage overlap between repertoires was computed as shared unique clonotypes divided by the size of the smaller repertoire. Three approaches were used to assess repertoire richness: RTK rarefaction, the Chao1 estimator, and Recon v2.1 estimates of unobserved clonotypes. The source is immuneACCESS, and TCRdb retained only in-frame sequences with V and J called. Part of the clones is not carried over; for the studies checked, unresolved V genes explain less than half of this, and the remainder is unexplained. The DNA gave D and trimming, while V, J and clone size come from that table. Here the sample has some 500,000 clones; approximately 80% occur a single time. Around 12% of the sample belongs to the ten largest clones.

The donors were healthy, HIV-negative adults with no recently reported acute infections or vaccinations. Only Caucasian adults living in Nashville, Tennessee, USA were represented among the donors. In the unsorted samples, 70 million to 95 million PBMCs were counted, and genomic DNA was extracted using the QIAamp DNA Blood Mini kit. Blood was obtained by leukapheresis, after which PBMCs were separated by Ficoll-Histopaque density gradient centrifugation and cryopreserved in liquid nitrogen vapor phase. This entry comes from a study of shared clonotypes between healthy human individuals (TCRdb year 2020). Some background on the complete study: The cohort comprised a couple of women and a few men aged 18 to 49 years. Blood TCR repertoires of 5 or 6 healthy adults were deeply sequenced to estimate repertoire size and the extent of clonotype sharing between individuals. Libraries were prepared and TCR repertoires were sequenced by different laboratories using diverse techniques, in order to increase sequencing depth and limit assay-specific biases. Leukapheresis yielded between about 0.94 and 9 billion PBMCs per donor. Beyond this particular receptor, the publication reports: Pairwise subsampling indicated that sequencing depth was expected to affect the degree of clonotype sharing among donors. Only blood was sampled, and tissue TCR repertoires likely differ from those in blood. Because the study included a small number of donors, the genetic and exposure-history diversity represented was limited.

The receptor's source is a woman between 35 and 50 years old in good health. Some clones in this sample may be carry-over from other donors' samples. The sequenced material came from PBMCs.

The base sequence is TGTGCCAGCAGCGACACTTGGACAGGGGGAAGTGCTGAGCAGTTCTTC. The encoded protein is CASSDTWTGGSAEQFF. This chain is built from TRBV27 and TRBJ2-1; 10 bases in the junction line up with TRBD1. The CDR3, cysteine through phenylalanine, is 16 amino acids long. Only the CDR3 DNA is retained, 48 bases long and in frame from the first base. The CDR1 and CDR2 encoded by the germline V gene (reference sequence) are MNHEY and SMNVEV. V ends up 6 bases short and J 9 bases short, with an unmatched junction base count of 14.